A selection of T cell receptor beta chains follows, all from one sample in a study of blood T cell repertoires in COVID-19. Assay: immunoSEQ multiplex PCR; the TCRdb copy retains only in-frame clones and omits some. The table records about 200,000 clones, approximately 86% of them present only once. Material for sequencing was PBMCs or T cells enriched from blood (not recorded which). The receptors stem from a woman between 40 and 50 years old with acute COVID-19. CDR3s include the opening cysteine and the closing phenylalanine or tryptophan. D genes are given only for firm matches. Clone size is stated in some rows and not others, as once, few, many or a class when expanded.

TRBJ2-3	TRBV10-2	.	.	CASGKVGRTDTQYF	TGCGCCAGCGGTAAAGTGGGGCGCACAGATACGCAGTATTTT
TRBJ1-4	TRBV11-3	.	.	CASSQTQGFNEKLFF	TGTGCCAGCAGCCAGACACAGGGATTTAATGAAAAACTGTTTTTT
TRBJ1-6	TRBV6-5	.	.	CASSYSGGSSPLHF	TGTGCCAGCAGTTACTCGGGGGGAAGCTCACCCCTCCACTTT
TRBJ2-1	TRBV6-5	.	TRBD2	CASRTGLAEAEQFF	TGTGCCAGCAGAACGGGACTAGCGGAGGCAGAGCAGTTCTTC
TRBJ1-1	TRBV6-5	.	.	CASSLGVGGTEAFF	TGTGCCAGCAGCCTAGGCGTCGGGGGCACTGAAGCTTTCTTT
TRBJ2-7	TRBV6-4	once	.	CASSLYEQYF	TGTGCCAGCAGCTTATACGAGCAGTACTTC
TRBJ1-2	TRBV27	.	.	CASSSAPRIYGYTF	TGTGCCAGCAGTTCGGCCCCTAGAATCTATGGCTACACCTTC
TRBJ2-7	TRBV11-2	few	.	CASSSSGGFYEQYF	TGTGCCAGCAGCTCCTCGGGTGGTTTCTACGAGCAGTACTTC
TRBJ1-1	TRBV7-9	once	TRBD1	CASSPTQTGGSEAFF	TGTGCCAGCAGCCCAACTCAGACAGGGGGGTCAGAAGCTTTCTTT
TRBJ2-1	TRBV7-2	.	.	CASSLTREQFF	TGTGCCAGCAGCTTAACCCGGGAGCAGTTCTTC
TRBJ2-3	TRBV27	few	.	CASSLVANSLGRGDTQYF	TGTGCCAGCAGTTTAGTTGCGAATTCGCTCGGTCGTGGAGATACGCAGTATTTT
TRBJ2-7	TRBV25-1	.	TRBD1	CASSEVGTGGEQYF	TGTGCCAGCAGTGAAGTGGGGACAGGGGGCGAGCAGTACTTC
TRBJ1-1	TRBV30	.	.	CACLKGAGTEAFF	TGTGCCTGCCTGAAAGGGGCAGGGACTGAAGCTTTCTTT
TRBJ2-5	TRBV15	once	.	CATSRDRGGQETQYF	TGTGCCACCAGCAGAGATCGAGGCGGGCAAGAGACCCAGTACTTC
TRBJ2-1	TRBV7-9	.	TRBD2	CASSNRLATSSYNEQFF	TGTGCCAGCAGCAACAGACTAGCGACAAGCTCCTACAATGAGCAGTTCTTC
TRBJ2-1	TRBV4-2	.	TRBD2	CASSPRTSGYNEQFF	TGTGCCAGCAGCCCTAGGACTAGCGGCTACAATGAGCAGTTCTTC
TRBJ2-7	TRBV29-1	.	TRBD2	CSVSGLGGFHEQYF	TGCAGCGTTAGTGGACTAGGAGGTTTCCACGAGCAGTACTTC
TRBJ1-2	TRBV3-1/TRBV3-2	.	.	CASSRGTDSAF	TGTGCCAGCAGCCGAGGTACTGACTCGGCCTTC
TRBJ1-5	TRBV4-1	.	TRBD1	CASSQVRTGGNQPQHF	TGCGCCAGCAGCCAAGTCAGAACAGGGGGCAATCAGCCCCAGCATTTT
TRBJ1-5	TRBV7-8	few	.	CASSLVGNQPQHF	TGTGCCAGCAGCTTAGTAGGCAATCAGCCCCAGCATTTT